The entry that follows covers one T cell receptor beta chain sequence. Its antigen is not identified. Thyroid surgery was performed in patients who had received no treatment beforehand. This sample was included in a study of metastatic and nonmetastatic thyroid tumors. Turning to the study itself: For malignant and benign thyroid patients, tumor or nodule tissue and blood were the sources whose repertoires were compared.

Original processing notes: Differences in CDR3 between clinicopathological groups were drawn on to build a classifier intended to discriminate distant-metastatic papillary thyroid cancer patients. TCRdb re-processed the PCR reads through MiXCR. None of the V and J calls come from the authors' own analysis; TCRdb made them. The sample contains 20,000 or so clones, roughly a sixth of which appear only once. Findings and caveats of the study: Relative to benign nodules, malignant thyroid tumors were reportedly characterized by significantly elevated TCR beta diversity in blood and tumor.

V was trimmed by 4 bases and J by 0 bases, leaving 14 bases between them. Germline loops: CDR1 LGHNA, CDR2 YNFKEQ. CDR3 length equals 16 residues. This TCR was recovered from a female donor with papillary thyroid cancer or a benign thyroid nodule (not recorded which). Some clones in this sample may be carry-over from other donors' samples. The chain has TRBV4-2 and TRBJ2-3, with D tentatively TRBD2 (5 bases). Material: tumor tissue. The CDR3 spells CASSLGNSSSTDTQYF. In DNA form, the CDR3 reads TGTGCCAGCAGCCTCGGGAATAGCTCCAGCACAGATACGCAGTATTTT.